This record covers a single T cell receptor (beta chain). V was cut by 0 bases and J by 0 bases, with 10 bases left in between. In germline, CDR1 is SGHRS, CDR2 YFSETQ. This CDR3 region has 15 residues. These data originate in a study of blood T cell repertoires in COVID-19. On the study more broadly: There were acute and convalescent COVID-19 samples, and they came from the United States, Italy and Spain.

Those who participated ranged in age from about 18 to 89 years and resided in some 24 US areas. Assignments of participants to cohorts depended upon their own reported clinical history. Sequencing was performed with immunoSEQ multiplex PCR; in TCRdb, only in-frame clones are kept and a portion is missing. The data show about 190,000 clones, 84% seen once. The chain is built from TRBV5-1 and TRBJ2-7; a possible D gene is TRBD2 (6 bases). The receptor was isolated from a woman aged 25 to 39 who had recovered from COVID-19. The sample comprised PBMCs or T cells enriched from blood (not recorded which). CDR3 in DNA: TGCGCCAGCAGCTTGGCCGCGGGAAGCTCCTACGAGCAGTACTTC. Translating it yields CASSLAAGSSYEQYF.